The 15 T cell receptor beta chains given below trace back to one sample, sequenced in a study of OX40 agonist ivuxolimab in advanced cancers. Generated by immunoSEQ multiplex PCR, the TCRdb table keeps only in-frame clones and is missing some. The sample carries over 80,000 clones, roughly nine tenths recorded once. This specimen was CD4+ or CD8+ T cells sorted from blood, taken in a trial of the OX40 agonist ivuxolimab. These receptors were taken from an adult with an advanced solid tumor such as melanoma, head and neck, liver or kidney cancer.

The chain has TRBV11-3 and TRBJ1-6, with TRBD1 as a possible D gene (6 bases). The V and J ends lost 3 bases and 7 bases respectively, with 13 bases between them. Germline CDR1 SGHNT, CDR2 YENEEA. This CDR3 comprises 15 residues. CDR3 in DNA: TGTGCCAGCAGCTTGATTGGGGGCCAAAATTCACCCCTCCACTTT. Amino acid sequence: CASSLIGGQNSPLHF.

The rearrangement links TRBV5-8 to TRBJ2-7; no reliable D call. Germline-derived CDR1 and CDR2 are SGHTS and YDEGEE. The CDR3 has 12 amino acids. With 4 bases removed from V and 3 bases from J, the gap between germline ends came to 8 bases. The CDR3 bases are TGTGCCAGCAGCCGACGGATCTACGAGCAGTACTTC. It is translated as CASSRRIYEQYF.

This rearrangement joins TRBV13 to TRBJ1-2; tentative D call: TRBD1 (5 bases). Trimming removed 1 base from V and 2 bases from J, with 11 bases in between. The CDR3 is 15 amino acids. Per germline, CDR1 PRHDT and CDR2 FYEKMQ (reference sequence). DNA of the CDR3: TGTGCCAGCAGCTTAGTCGGGGACGAGAACTATGGCTACACCTTC. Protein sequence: CASSLVGDENYGYTF.

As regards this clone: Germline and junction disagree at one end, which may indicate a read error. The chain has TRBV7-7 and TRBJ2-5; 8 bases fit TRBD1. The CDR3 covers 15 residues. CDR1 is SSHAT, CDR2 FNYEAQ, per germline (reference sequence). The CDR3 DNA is TGTGCTAGCAGCCGTCGGACAGGGTCGATGGAGACCCAGTACTTC. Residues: CASSRRTGSMETQYF.

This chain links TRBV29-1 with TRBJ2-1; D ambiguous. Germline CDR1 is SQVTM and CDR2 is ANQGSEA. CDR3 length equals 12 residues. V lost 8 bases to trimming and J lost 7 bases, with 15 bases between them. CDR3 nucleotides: TGCAGCTATACCGTCCAAACTAATGAGCAGTTCTTC. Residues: CSYTVQTNEQFF.

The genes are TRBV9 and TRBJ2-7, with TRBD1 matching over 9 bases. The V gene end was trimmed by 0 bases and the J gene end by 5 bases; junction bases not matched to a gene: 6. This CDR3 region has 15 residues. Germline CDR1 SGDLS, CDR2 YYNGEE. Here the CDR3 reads CASSVEGQGRDEQYF. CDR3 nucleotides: TGTGCCAGCAGCGTAGAGGGACAGGGAAGGGACGAGCAGTACTTC.

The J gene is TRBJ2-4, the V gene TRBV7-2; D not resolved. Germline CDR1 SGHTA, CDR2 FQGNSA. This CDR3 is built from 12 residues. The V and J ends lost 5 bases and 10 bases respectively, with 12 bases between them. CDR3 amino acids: CASSVRGWIQYF. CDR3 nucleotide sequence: TGTGCCAGCAGCGTCCGAGGCTGGATTCAGTACTTC. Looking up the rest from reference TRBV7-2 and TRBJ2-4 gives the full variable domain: GAGVSQSPSNKVTEKGKDVELRCDPISGHTALYWYRQSLGQGLEFLIYFQGNSAPDKSGLPSDRFSAERTGGSVSTLTIQRTQQEDSAVYLCASSVRGWIQYFGAGTRLSVL.

The CDR3 protein is CASSDLKDIQYF. In nucleotides, the CDR3 is TGTGCCAGCAGCGATTTAAAGGACATTCAGTACTTC. The chain links TRBV9 to TRBJ2-4; D ambiguous. This CDR3 contains 12 residues. From germline, CDR1 is SGDLS and CDR2 YYNGEE. V was cut by 3 bases and J by 8 bases, with 9 bases left in between.

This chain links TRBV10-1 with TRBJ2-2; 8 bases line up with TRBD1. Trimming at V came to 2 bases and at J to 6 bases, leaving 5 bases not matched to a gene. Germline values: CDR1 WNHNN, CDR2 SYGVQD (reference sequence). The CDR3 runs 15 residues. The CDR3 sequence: CASSEGQGTAGELFF. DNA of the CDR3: TGCGCCAGCAGTGAGGGACAGGGCACTGCCGGGGAGCTGTTTTTT.

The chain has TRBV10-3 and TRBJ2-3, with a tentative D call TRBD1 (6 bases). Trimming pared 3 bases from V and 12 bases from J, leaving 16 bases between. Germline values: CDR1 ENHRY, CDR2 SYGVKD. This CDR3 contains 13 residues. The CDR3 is CAISEGDRGLQYF. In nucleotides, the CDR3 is TGTGCCATCAGTGAAGGAGATAGGGGGTTACAGTATTTT.

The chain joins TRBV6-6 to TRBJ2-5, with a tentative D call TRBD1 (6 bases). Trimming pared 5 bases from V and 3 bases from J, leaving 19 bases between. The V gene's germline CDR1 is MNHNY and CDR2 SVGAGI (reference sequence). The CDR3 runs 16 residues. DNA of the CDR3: TGTGCCAGCAGTCCCTTTCAGGGGAACGGAGAAGAGACCCAGTACTTC. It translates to CASSPFQGNGEETQYF.

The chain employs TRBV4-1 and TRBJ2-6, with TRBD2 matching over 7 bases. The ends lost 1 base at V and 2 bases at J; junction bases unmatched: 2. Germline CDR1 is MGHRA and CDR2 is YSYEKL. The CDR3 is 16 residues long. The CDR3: CASSQGEGTGANVLTF. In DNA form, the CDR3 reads TGCGCCAGCAGCCAAGGGGAGGGGACTGGGGCCAACGTCCTGACTTTC.

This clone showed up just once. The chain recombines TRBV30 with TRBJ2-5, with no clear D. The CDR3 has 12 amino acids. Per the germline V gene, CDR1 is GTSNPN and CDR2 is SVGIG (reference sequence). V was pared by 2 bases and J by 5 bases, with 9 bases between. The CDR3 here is CAWSTAMETQYF. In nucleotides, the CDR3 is TGTGCCTGGAGTACAGCAATGGAGACCCAGTACTTC.

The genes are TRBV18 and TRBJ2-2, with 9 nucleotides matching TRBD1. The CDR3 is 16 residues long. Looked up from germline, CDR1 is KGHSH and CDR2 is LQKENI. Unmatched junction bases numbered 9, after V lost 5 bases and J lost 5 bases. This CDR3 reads CASSAGQGRLTGELFF. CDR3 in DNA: TGTGCCAGCTCAGCAGGACAGGGGAGATTAACCGGGGAGCTGTTTTTT.

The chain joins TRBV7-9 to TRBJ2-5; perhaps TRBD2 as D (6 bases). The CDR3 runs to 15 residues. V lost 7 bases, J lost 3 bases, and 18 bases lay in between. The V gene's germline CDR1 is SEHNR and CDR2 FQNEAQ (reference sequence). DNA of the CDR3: TGTGCCAGCATCGCTCGTCGTCCGGGAGAAGAGACCCAGTACTTC. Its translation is CASIARRPGEETQYF.